The entry below describes one T cell receptor beta chain. Its specific antigen is unknown. Per-base qualities were not stored, and no clone one base away is much larger. Including the terminal cysteine and phenylalanine, the CDR3 comprises 14 residues. Of all the DNA, just the CDR3 is kept, 42 bases in frame from base 1. Here V drops 3 bases and J drops 8 bases, and the junction holds 7 bases not matched to any gene. The CDR1 and CDR2 encoded by the germline V gene are SGDLS and YYNGEE. This record comes from a study of T cell changes during pregnancy in multiple sclerosis (dated by TCRdb to about 2019). About the full investigation: The study looked at changes in the T cell repertoire across pregnancy in women with multiple sclerosis.

The library was produced with the immunoSEQ multiplex PCR assay. TCRdb holds this immuneACCESS table with in-frame rearrangements only. Some clones are missing; in checked studies, unresolved V genes explain under half, and the rest has no known cause. The sample table holds tens of thousands of clones, of which under 95% were seen once. Less than 4% of the sample is in the top ten clones. The chain is encoded by TRBV9 joined to TRBJ1-4; the junction holds 7 bases that match TRBD1. The sequenced sample was peripheral blood, obtained in the first trimester of pregnancy. This receptor was obtained from a female donor in good health, enrolled as a control in a pregnancy study. The DNA reads TGTGCCAGCAGCGCTGACAGGGTAGGAGAAAAACTGTTTTTT. Translated, it reads CASSADRVGEKLFF.